The 11 T cell receptor beta chains in this list originate from one sample, sequenced in a study of cytomegalovirus exposure and HLA in healthy donors. 60 Vbeta and 13 Jbeta primers were used in PCR. Only in-frame clones appear in the TCRdb table, and some are missing; sequencing was by immunoSEQ multiplex PCR. The table shows 150,000 or so clones, with roughly 82% occurring only once. Sequencing was performed on PBMCs. The receptors come from a woman aged 25 to 39 in good health and CMV-seronegative.

The chain links TRBV5-1 to TRBJ1-2; possible D gene TRBD1, 5 bases. The CDR3 sequence is 13 residues long. V shed 3 bases and J shed 3 bases, with 9 bases lying between them. The germline V gene has CDR1 SGHRS and CDR2 YFSETQ. CDR3 in DNA: TGCGCCAGCAGCTCCGGACAATACTATGGCTACACCTTC. This sequence encodes CASSSGQYYGYTF.

The chain has TRBV5-1 and TRBJ2-7, with D maybe TRBD2 (6 bases). Between the trimmed V and J ends, which lost 1 base and 2 bases, there was a span of 10 bases. CDR3 size: 14 residues. The germline V gene encodes CDR1 SGHRS and CDR2 YFSETQ. Here the CDR3 reads CASSLRGYTYEQYF. The CDR3 DNA follows: TGCGCCAGCAGCTTGCGGGGGTACACCTACGAGCAGTACTTC.

V gene TRBV20-1 combines with J gene TRBJ2-7; D gene unclear. The CDR3 has 11 residues. Trimming pared 6 bases from V and 3 bases from J, leaving 9 bases between. Per germline, CDR1 DFQATT and CDR2 SNEGSKA (reference sequence). The CDR3, as DNA: TGCAGTGCCCAAAGGAGCTACGAGCAGTACTTC. Protein product: CSAQRSYEQYF.

This chain connects TRBV5-1 to TRBJ2-1, with 9 bases identical to TRBD1. V lost 4 bases to trimming and J lost 0 bases; unmatched junction nucleotides: 14. The CDR3 loop spans 19 amino acids. Per germline, CDR1 SGHRS and CDR2 YFSETQ. The CDR3 nucleotides read TGCGCCAGCAGCGATCTCACGCACAGGGGGCTTAGCTCCTACAATGAGCAGTTCTTC. It encodes CASSDLTHRGLSSYNEQFF.

The rearrangement uses TRBV4-1 and TRBJ1-3; D remains ambiguous. The CDR3 contains 17 residues. The germline V gene has CDR1 MGHRA and CDR2 YSYEKL. The V gene lost 1 base and the J gene lost 1 base, with 14 bases spanning the gap. Written as DNA, the CDR3 is TGCGCCAGCAGCCAAGTGCCTACACCGGGATCTGGAAACACCATATATTTT. This sequence encodes CASSQVPTPGSGNTIYF.

The rearrangement joins TRBV2 to TRBJ2-3; 14 bases match TRBD2. The CDR3 has 16 amino acids. Per germline, CDR1 SNHLY and CDR2 FYNNEI. V was clipped by 6 bases and J by 5 bases; unmatched bases: 7. In DNA, the CDR3 is TGTGCCAGCAGGGGCGGACTAGCGGGGGGAATAGATACGCAGTATTTT. As protein: CASRGGLAGGIDTQYF.

The CDR3 DNA is TGTGCCAGCAGCTCCTCGGGACAGGGGGCCGGGGAGCTGTTTTTT. This codes for CASSSSGQGAGELFF. The rearrangement joins TRBV7-3 to TRBJ2-2, with 11 positions matching TRBD1. This CDR3 region has 15 residues. Germline CDR1 and CDR2: SGHTA and FQGTGA. V was clipped by 4 bases and J by 6 bases; unmatched bases: 4. The full variable domain, with the rest looked up from reference TRBV7-3 and TRBJ2-2, is GAGVSQTPSNKVTEKGKYVELRCDPISGHTALYWYRQSLGQGPEFLIYFQGTGAADDSGLPNDRFFAVRPEGSVSTLKIQRTERGDSAVYLCASSSSGQGAGELFFGEGSRLTVL.

V usage is TRBV28 and J usage is TRBJ2-7; maybe TRBD2 (5 bases). Germline V gene sequence: CDR1 MDHEN, CDR2 SYDVKM. V was shortened by 2 bases and J by 2 bases, with 13 bases between the two germline ends. CDR3 size: 15 residues. DNA of the CDR3: TGTGCCAGCAGTTTACCGGGGTCGGCAGCCTACGAGCAGTACTTC. This translates into CASSLPGSAAYEQYF.

This sequence joins TRBV19 and TRBJ1-5; D is possibly TRBD1 (6 bases). Trimming pared 3 bases from V and 7 bases from J, leaving 16 bases between. This CDR3 comprises 15 residues. From germline, CDR1 is LNHDA and CDR2 SQIVND (reference sequence). CDR3 in DNA: TGTGCCAGTAGTATCCAACAGGGAGTGGGACAGCCCCAGCATTTT. Protein: CASSIQQGVGQPQHF.

This chain joins TRBV28 and TRBJ1-3, with 7 nucleotides matching TRBD1. Germline V lookup: CDR1 MDHEN, CDR2 SYDVKM. With 4 bases clipped from V and 1 base from J, the junction kept 7 bases outside the gene matches. The CDR3 is 16 amino acids. Here the CDR3 DNA reads TGTGCCAGCAGTTCGCCGCAGGGGGGTTCTGGAAACACCATATATTTT. Protein product: CASSSPQGGSGNTIYF.

This chain links TRBV7-9 with TRBJ2-1, with 7 bases that match TRBD1. CDR3 length: 16 residues. Germline-derived CDR1 and CDR2 are SEHNR and FQNEAQ (reference sequence). V lost 5 bases, J lost 0 bases, and 7 bases stayed unmatched. CDR3: CASSAGQASSYNEQFF. Written as DNA, the CDR3 is TGTGCCAGCAGCGCAGGACAGGCGAGCTCCTACAATGAGCAGTTCTTC.